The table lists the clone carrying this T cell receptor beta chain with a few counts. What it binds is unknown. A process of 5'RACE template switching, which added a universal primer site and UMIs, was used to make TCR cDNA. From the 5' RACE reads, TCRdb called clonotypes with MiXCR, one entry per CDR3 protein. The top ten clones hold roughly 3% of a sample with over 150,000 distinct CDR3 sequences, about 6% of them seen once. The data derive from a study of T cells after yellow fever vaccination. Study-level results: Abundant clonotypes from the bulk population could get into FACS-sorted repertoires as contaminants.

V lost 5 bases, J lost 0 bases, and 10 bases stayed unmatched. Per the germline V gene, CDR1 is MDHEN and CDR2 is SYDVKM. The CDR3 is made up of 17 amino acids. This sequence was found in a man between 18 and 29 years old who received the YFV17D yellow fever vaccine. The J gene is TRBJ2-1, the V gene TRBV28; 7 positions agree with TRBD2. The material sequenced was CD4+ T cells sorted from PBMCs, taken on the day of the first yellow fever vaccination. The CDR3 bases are TGTGCCAGCAGTCTCCGATGGGGGGGTTCCTCCTACAATGAGCAGTTCTTC. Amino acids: CASSLRWGGSSYNEQFF.